This note documents a single T cell receptor (beta chain) sequence. Antigen specificity is unknown. This sample is drawn from a study of blood T cells in healthy people across ages. Primers used in a second PCR of about 7 to 11 cycles were a sample-barcoded 5' primer and a J-beta primer mix. TCRdb re-called the 5' RACE reads through MiXCR, storing one row per CDR3 protein. The sample has about 1,400,000 distinct CDR3 sequences; approximately 60% are singletons. Germline assignment: CDR1 SGHRS and CDR2 YFSETQ. Deletions cut 3 bases from V and 1 base from J, with 4 bases between. The CDR3 is 13 residues long. Findings of the study overall: Donors of long life had a larger count of naive CD4+ cells and greater diversity than aged donors.

The genes are TRBV5-1 and TRBJ2-2; unclear D gene. The TCR comes from a man between 18 and 35 years old in good health. The sequenced sample was blood. The CDR3 is CASSWRNTGELFF. Written as DNA, the CDR3 is TGCGCCAGCAGCTGGAGGAACACCGGGGAGCTGTTTTTT.